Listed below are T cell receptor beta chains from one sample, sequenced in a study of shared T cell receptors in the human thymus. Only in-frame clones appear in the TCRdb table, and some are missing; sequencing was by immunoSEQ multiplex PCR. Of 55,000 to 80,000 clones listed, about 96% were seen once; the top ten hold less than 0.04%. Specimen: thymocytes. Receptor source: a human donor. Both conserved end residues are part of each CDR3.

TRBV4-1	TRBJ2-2	CASSQEFPRSGGELFF
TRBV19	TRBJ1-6	CASSQGSGSPLHF
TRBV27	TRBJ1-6	CASSTRTGGSPLHF
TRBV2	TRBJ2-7	CASRRPNLTGSSYEQYF
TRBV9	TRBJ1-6	CASSVVQTNSPLHF
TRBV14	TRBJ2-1	CASSQVRALAGPYNEQFF
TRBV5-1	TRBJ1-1	CASSLTGTKNTEAFF
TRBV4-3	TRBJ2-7	CASSHTVSSGGPTYEQYF
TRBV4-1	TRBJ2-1	CASSNESRENEQFF
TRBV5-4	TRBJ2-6	CASSPRGSGANVLTF
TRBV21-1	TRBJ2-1	CASSKDKIRRQLERVNEQFF
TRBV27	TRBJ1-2	CASRRRRGCVGYTF
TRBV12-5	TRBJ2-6	CASGLTRQGLSGANVLTF
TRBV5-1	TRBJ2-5	CASSLDRQGASQETQYF
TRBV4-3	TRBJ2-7	CASSLVGGDEQYF
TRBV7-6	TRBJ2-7	CASSLESSYEQYF
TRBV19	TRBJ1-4	CASGPGQGAVREKLFF
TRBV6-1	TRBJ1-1	CASSECRGTSVVVGSTEAFF
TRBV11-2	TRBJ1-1	CASSLVVAVAEAFF
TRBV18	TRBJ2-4	CASSPPDRGKNIQYF
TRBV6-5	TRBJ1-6	CASSSRDRAAPLHF
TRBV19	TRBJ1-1	CASSVPGQRNTEAFF
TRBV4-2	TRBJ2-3	CASSQIGGALDTQYF
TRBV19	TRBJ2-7	CASSIDLATYEQYF
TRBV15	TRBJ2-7	CATSRVVAGSHYEQYF
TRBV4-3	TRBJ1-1	CASSQAGQPNTEAFF
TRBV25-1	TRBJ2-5	CASSEYLGQEIQETQYF